This TCR beta chain derives from a study of blood T cell repertoires in COVID-19. Repertoires were generated with immunoSEQ multiplex PCR, while TCRdb's copy carries only in-frame clones and drops some. The sample consists of about 64,000 clones, 84% of them appearing once. Germline V CDR1 and CDR2: LNHNV, YYDKDF (reference sequence). J was trimmed by 5 bases and V by 1 base; bases with no gene match: 17. The CDR3 is 19 residues long. The source of this sequence is a woman in her fifties or sixties with acute or convalescent COVID-19. Sequenced: peripheral blood. This chain links TRBV15 with TRBJ1-1; TRBD1 aligns across 9 bases. CDR3 region: CATSRGTVSQGAEGTEAFF. In DNA, the CDR3 is TGTGCCACCAGCAGAGGAACGGTCTCACAGGGGGCTGAGGGGACTGAAGCTTTCTTT.